The clone carrying this TCR beta chain was seen ten or more times. Its antigen is not identified. These data belong to a study of CD8+CD57+ T cells in acquired aplastic anemia. On the study more broadly: Sorted CD4+ and CD8+ cells gave a mean 3.2 ug DNA, range 0.2 to 27.4 ug. Points from the study as a whole: Patients and controls shared roughly 28 CD8+ CDR3 sequences, which appeared highly expressed in patients and within their immunodominant clones.

The CDR3 totals 14 residues. V was shortened by 7 bases and J by 3 bases, with 15 bases between the two germline ends. Per the germline V gene, CDR1 is MNHEY and CDR2 is SVGAGI. CDR3 and TCR beta VDJ profiling relied on genomic DNA as the template. TCRdb ran MiXCR on the reads and lists one entry per CDR3 protein. The sample has about 58,000 distinct CDR3 sequences; roughly three fifths are singletons. It was patients with CD8+CD57+ cell expansion by flow cytometry who were chosen for sequencing. As a group, the patients uniformly had severe acquired aplastic anemia. No therapy was given to patients before blood sampling.

The rearrangement uses TRBV6-5 and TRBJ1-1; D is possibly TRBD1 (6 bases). This TCR was sampled from a human donor with aplastic anemia. Input material: sorted CD4+, CD8+, or CD8+CD57+ T cells (not recorded which) from PBMCs. CDR3 nucleotides: TGTGCCAGCAAACAGGGCATGATGGACACTGAAGCTTTCTTT. Protein: CASKQGMMDTEAFF.